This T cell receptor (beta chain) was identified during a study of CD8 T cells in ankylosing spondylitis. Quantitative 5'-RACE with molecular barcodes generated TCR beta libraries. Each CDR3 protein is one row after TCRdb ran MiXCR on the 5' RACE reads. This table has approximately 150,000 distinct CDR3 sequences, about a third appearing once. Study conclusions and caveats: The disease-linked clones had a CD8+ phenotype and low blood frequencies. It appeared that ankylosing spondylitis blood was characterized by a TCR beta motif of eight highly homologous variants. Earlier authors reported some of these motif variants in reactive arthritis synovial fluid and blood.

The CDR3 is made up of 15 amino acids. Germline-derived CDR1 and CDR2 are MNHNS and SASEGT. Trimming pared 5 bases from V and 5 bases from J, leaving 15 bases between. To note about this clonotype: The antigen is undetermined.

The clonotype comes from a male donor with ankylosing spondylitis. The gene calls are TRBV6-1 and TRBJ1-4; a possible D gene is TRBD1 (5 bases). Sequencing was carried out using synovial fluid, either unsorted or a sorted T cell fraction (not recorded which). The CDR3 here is CASSPTGTYNEKLFF. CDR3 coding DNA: TGTGCCAGCAGTCCTACCGGGACCTACAATGAAAAACTGTTTTTT.